This is a list of T cell receptor beta chains from one sample in a study of blood T cell repertoires in COVID-19. This table comes from immunoSEQ multiplex PCR, and its TCRdb copy is limited to in-frame clones, with some not included. This table holds around 26,000 clones, around 88% found once. Sequenced sample: peripheral blood. The receptor source for this set is a human donor with active COVID-19. The donor label of this sample is uncertain. Both conserved end residues are part of each CDR3. D genes are given only for firm matches. For some rows the clone size is stated as once, few or many, or as a class when expanded; others skip it.

d_gene,v_gene,abundance,j_gene,CDR3nt,CDR3aa
NA,TRBV9,medium-sized,TRBJ2-1,TGTGCCAGCAGCGCCGAGGATAAGGGGTTTAATGAGCAGTTCTTC,CASSAEDKGFNEQFF
NA,TRBV21-1,NA,TRBJ2-2,TGTGCCAGCAGCAAAGACGAAGGGGTGAACACCGGGGAGCTGTTTTTT,CASSKDEGVNTGELFF
NA,TRBV3-1/TRBV3-2,once,TRBJ1-6,TGTGCCAGCAGCCCGCGGGGGGGGCCGTATAATTCACCCCTCCACTTT,CASSPRGGPYNSPLHF
TRBD1,TRBV3-1/TRBV3-2,NA,TRBJ2-1,TGTGCCAGCAGCCAAGGACAGGGAAGGGGGACCAATGAGCAGTTCTTC,CASSQGQGRGTNEQFF
TRBD1,TRBV18,NA,TRBJ1-2,TGTGCCAGCTCACCGGGGGGACAGGGGTTTGGCTACACCTTC,CASSPGGQGFGYTF
NA,TRBV4-2,NA,TRBJ2-7,TGTGCCAGCAGCCAAGTATCCGGAGAGTCTTACGAGCAGTACTTC,CASSQVSGESYEQYF
NA,TRBV12-3/TRBV12-4,NA,TRBJ2-5,TGTGCCAGCAGCCTAGAATCGGGGACCCAGTACTTC,CASSLESGTQYF
NA,TRBV9,NA,TRBJ2-7,TGTGCCAGCAGCGTAGACGGGGGTCCCTACGAGCAGTACTTC,CASSVDGGPYEQYF
NA,TRBV7-2,NA,TRBJ2-3,TGTGCCAGCAGGGAGGCGGGGTGGGATACGCAGTATTTT,CASREAGWDTQYF
TRBD1,TRBV30,NA,TRBJ1-1,TGTGCCTGCGCTACCCCCCTCAGGACAGGCAGTGAAGCTTTCTTT,CACATPLRTGSEAFF
TRBD2,TRBV7-9,NA,TRBJ2-3,TGTGCCAGCAGCAACTCCCGGGACTATTTCACAGATACGCAGTATTTT,CASSNSRDYFTDTQYF
NA,TRBV5-4,NA,TRBJ2-1,TGTGCCAGCAGCCCGACAGAGTTCTACAATGAGCAGTTCTTC,CASSPTEFYNEQFF
NA,TRBV19,NA,TRBJ1-1,TGTGCCAGTACTTGGGCGAACACTGAAGCTTTCTTT,CASTWANTEAFF
TRBD1,TRBV7-2,NA,TRBJ1-6,TGTGCCACCGGGAGGGACAGTAATTCACCCCTCCACTTT,CATGRDSNSPLHF
TRBD1,TRBV3-1/TRBV3-2,NA,TRBJ2-7,TGTGCCAGCAGCCGACAGACAGGGGGCTGGGACGAGCAGTACTTC,CASSRQTGGWDEQYF
NA,TRBV7-2,NA,TRBJ2-1,TGTGCCAGCAGCTTAGGAGTATCCTACAATGAGCAGTTCTTC,CASSLGVSYNEQFF
NA,TRBV27,NA,TRBJ1-5,TGTGCCAGCAGTTTCGGCAGGGGAGGCAATCAGCCCCAGCATTTT,CASSFGRGGNQPQHF
NA,TRBV3-1/TRBV3-2,few,TRBJ2-7,TGTGCCAGCAGCCCGGGACTTTCCTACCTCCCTCACTTC,CASSPGLSYLPHF
TRBD1,TRBV18,once,TRBJ2-6,TGTGCCAGCTCAGGACAGGGGTCTGGGGCCAACGTCCTGACTTTC,CASSGQGSGANVLTF
TRBD2,TRBV28,NA,TRBJ2-7,TGTGCCAGCAGTTCGGCGGGAGGTAACTCCTACGAGCAGTACTTC,CASSSAGGNSYEQYF
NA,TRBV7-3,NA,TRBJ1-6,TGTGCCAGCAGCTTAAGCGGCGGCAGAAATTCACCCCTCCACTTT,CASSLSGGRNSPLHF
NA,TRBV9,NA,TRBJ2-1,TGTGCCAGCAGCGTATCTGACAATGAGCAGTTCTTC,CASSVSDNEQFF
TRBD2,TRBV27,NA,TRBJ2-7,TGTGCCAGCAGCCCGACTAGCGCACCCTACGAGCAGTACTTC,CASSPTSAPYEQYF
NA,TRBV7-2,NA,TRBJ1-1,TGTGCCAGCAGCCCCCGGGGGGCCGAAGCTTTCTTT,CASSPRGAEAFF
TRBD2,TRBV6-2/TRBV6-3,NA,TRBJ2-3,TGTGCCAGCAGTAGGGGCGGGAGCGGCACGCAGTATTTT,CASSRGGSGTQYF
NA,TRBV10-3,NA,TRBJ2-3,TGTGCCATCAGAGTCACTAGCACAGATACGCAGTATTTT,CAIRVTSTDTQYF
TRBD2,TRBV6-5,NA,TRBJ2-5,TGTGCCAGCACCAAACTAGCGGGAGGGTCGGAGACCCAGTACTTC,CASTKLAGGSETQYF
NA,TRBV24-1,NA,TRBJ2-1,TGTGCCACCAGTGATCCGTCAGGGGCTGGATCCTACAATGAGCAGTTCTTC,CATSDPSGAGSYNEQFF
TRBD2,TRBV2,NA,TRBJ2-7,TGTGCCAGCCAAGCGGGAGCCTACTCCTACGAGCAGTACTTC,CASQAGAYSYEQYF
TRBD2,TRBV7-9,NA,TRBJ2-7,TGTGCCAGCAGCGACCCGGGACTAGCCTCCTACGAGCAGTACTTC,CASSDPGLASYEQYF
NA,TRBV18,NA,TRBJ2-3,TGTGCCAGCTCACCACCGTTTGCGAGCCGGACAGATACGCAGTATTTT,CASSPPFASRTDTQYF
TRBD2,TRBV7-6,NA,TRBJ2-1,TGTGCCAGCAGCTTAGCTAGCGGGAACGAGCAGTTCTTC,CASSLASGNEQFF
TRBD2,TRBV6-1,NA,TRBJ2-7,TGTGCCAGCAGTGCCTACGGGGTAGCGGGTTCCTACGAGCAGTACTTC,CASSAYGVAGSYEQYF
TRBD2,TRBV6-5,NA,TRBJ2-3,TGTGCCAGTTTCGGGGGGTTCACAGATACGCAGTATTTT,CASFGGFTDTQYF
TRBD1,TRBV30,NA,TRBJ2-3,TGTGCCTGGCACAGGGGGCGCGTAGATACGCAGTATTTT,CAWHRGRVDTQYF
TRBD1,TRBV30,NA,TRBJ1-1,TGTGCCTCGGTCCCGGGACAGGGTCGAGCAGCTTTCTTT,CASVPGQGRAAFF
TRBD1,TRBV27,NA,TRBJ2-7,TGTGCCAGCAGGGGGACAGGGGCCTTCTCCTACGAGCAGTACTTC,CASRGTGAFSYEQYF
TRBD1,TRBV7-2,NA,TRBJ1-5,TGTGCCAGCAGTTTGGGACAGTCTTTCAATCAGCCCCAGCATTTT,CASSLGQSFNQPQHF
TRBD1,TRBV9,NA,TRBJ1-4,TGTGCCAGCAGCGTAGGACAGGGGGGGACTAATGAAAAACTGTTTTTT,CASSVGQGGTNEKLFF
NA,TRBV13,once,TRBJ1-3,TGTGCCAGCAGCCAAAGATTAGGGAGGGGAGAAGGGAACACCATATATTTT,CASSQRLGRGEGNTIYF
NA,TRBV6-6,NA,TRBJ2-7,TGTGCCAGCACCCCGGGACTGATCCTACGGGAGCAGTACTTC,CASTPGLILREQYF
NA,TRBV6-5,NA,TRBJ2-1,TGTGCCAGCAGTCCCCGAGAAGAGGACAATGAGCAGTTCTTC,CASSPREEDNEQFF
NA,TRBV7-9,few,TRBJ2-7,TGTGCCAGCAGCTTAGGCCAGAACGAGCAGTACTTC,CASSLGQNEQYF
TRBD1,TRBV29-1,NA,TRBJ1-2,TGCAGCGTTGAAGCGGGCGGGACAGGGTATGGCTACACCTTC,CSVEAGGTGYGYTF
NA,TRBV6-5,NA,TRBJ2-7,TGTGCCAGCAGTCGCGGTGGATCCTACGAGCAGTACTTC,CASSRGGSYEQYF
TRBD2,TRBV3-1/TRBV3-2,NA,TRBJ2-1,TGTGCCAGCAGCCACCAACTAGCGGGAGTGCACAATGAGCAGTTCTTC,CASSHQLAGVHNEQFF
TRBD2,TRBV7-8,NA,TRBJ2-1,TGTGCCAGCAGCTTAGGGCTAGCGGGAGAAGGGTTCTACAATGAGCAGTTCTTC,CASSLGLAGEGFYNEQFF
NA,TRBV14,NA,TRBJ2-1,TGTGCCAGCAGCCTTTATAGCCGGGGTGAGCAGTTCTTC,CASSLYSRGEQFF
TRBD1,TRBV11-2,NA,TRBJ2-7,TGTGCCAGCACCGATCCGGGACAGGGGGCCTCCTACGAGCAGTACTTC,CASTDPGQGASYEQYF
TRBD1,TRBV18,NA,TRBJ2-7,TGTGCCAGCTCACAGGGACAGGCCGACTCCTACGAGCAGTACTTC,CASSQGQADSYEQYF
TRBD1,TRBV3-1/TRBV3-2,NA,TRBJ2-7,TGTGCCAGCAGCGTTACAGGGGCTGGCGAGCAGTACTTC,CASSVTGAGEQYF
NA,TRBV12-3/TRBV12-4,NA,TRBJ2-3,TGTGCCAGCCGGGGAAGCACAGATACGCAGTATTTT,CASRGSTDTQYF
TRBD1,TRBV24-1,NA,TRBJ1-2,TGTGCCACCAGTCAAGGAGGGGGCGACTATGGCTACACCTTC,CATSQGGGDYGYTF